The sequence of this TCR beta chain was determined in a study of read filtering for tumor transcriptome and immune sequencing. Study information: Mean patient age was approximately 66 years, range roughly 40 to 85; approximately 18 male, around 15 female. 8 patients were R-ISS I, 16 were R-ISS II, more than five were R-ISS III. Study outcomes and limitations: Correlation between methods rose after single-read clonotypes were removed.

V lost 5 bases, J lost 6 bases, and 13 bases stayed unmatched. The CDR3 sequence is 15 residues long. Germline V gene sequence: CDR1 MNHEY, CDR2 SVGEGT. From around 0.4 ug of RNA, a library with molecular barcoded alpha/delta and beta/gamma adaptors was made. TCRdb independently ran MiXCR on the reads; one entry per CDR3 protein. The sample includes 15,000 or so distinct CDR3 sequences, approximately 20% seen only once; the top ten take around 84%. This clonotype was observed many times. Its antigen remains unidentified. Bone marrow was sampled from every patient at the time of active disease. The chain has TRBV6-2 or TRBV6-3 and TRBJ2-7; 7 bases fit TRBD1. Sequencing input: a population of CD138-negative cells sorted from bone marrow. The sequence derives from a donor aged 40 or over with multiple myeloma. In nucleotides, the CDR3 is TGTGCCAGCAGTGGTCACAGGGGCTCGGCGGGCGAGCAGTACTTC. This translates into CASSGHRGSAGEQYF.